Listed below are T cell receptor beta chains from one sample, sequenced in a study of T-cell memory formation after mild COVID-19. TCRdb reprocessed the 5' RACE reads via MiXCR and lists one record per CDR3 protein. This table has 200,000 to 300,000 distinct CDR3 sequences, approximately 16% appearing once. The sample taken for sequencing was PBMCs or a T cell subset sorted from them (not recorded which). All receptors derive from a man younger than 35 who had mild COVID-19 (a few samples of this study predate the infection). Cell type and time point are not known. CDR3s include the opening cysteine and the closing phenylalanine or tryptophan. Fields, in order: clone size, J gene, V gene, D gene, CDR3 DNA, CDR3 protein. The D gene is left open where the match is weak. Some rows mark clone size as missing; the rest say once, few, many or name a class of expanded clone.

few	TRBJ2-2	TRBV24-1	-	TGTGCCACCCCACCAACTAGCACCGGGGAGCTGTTTTTT	CATPPTSTGELFF
-	TRBJ1-6	TRBV2	-	TGTGCCAGCAGTAACCGGGCTGATAATTCACCCCTCCACTTT	CASSNRADNSPLHF
few	TRBJ2-3	TRBV6-5	TRBD2	TGTGCCAGCAGTTACAGCGCGGGAGACACAGATACGCAGTATTTT	CASSYSAGDTDTQYF
few	TRBJ2-1	TRBV7-7	TRBD2	TGTGCTAGCAGCTTAAATCTAGCGGGGGTTCCCAATGAGCAGTTCTTC	CASSLNLAGVPNEQFF
-	TRBJ1-1	TRBV5-4	-	TGTGCCAGCAGCCGAGGGGAAACTGAAGCTTTCTTT	CASSRGETEAFF
few	TRBJ2-3	TRBV27	TRBD2	TGTGCCAGCAGTTTAGCTAGCGGGGGGGTTGATACGCAGTATTTT	CASSLASGGVDTQYF
few	TRBJ2-5	TRBV12-3/TRBV12-4	-	TGTGCCAGCAGATATCTCGGGGGGCTCGGAGAGACCCAGTACTTC	CASRYLGGLGETQYF
few	TRBJ1-3	TRBV6-5	TRBD1	TGTGCCAGCAAACCTTCCCAGGGGGCGCCGAACACCATATATTTT	CASKPSQGAPNTIYF
few	TRBJ1-1	TRBV3-1	TRBD1	TGTGCCAGCAGCCCCCAGGGGGACGGTGAAGCTTTCTTT	CASSPQGDGEAFF
few	TRBJ1-1	TRBV3-1	-	TGTGCCAGCAGCCAAATCAGAGGGAACACTGAAGCTTTCTTT	CASSQIRGNTEAFF
many	TRBJ2-3	TRBV4-1	-	TGCGCCAGCAGCCAAGAGGGACTCCCAAACACAGATACGCAGTATTTT	CASSQEGLPNTDTQYF
-	TRBJ2-3	TRBV7-2	-	TGTGCCAGCAGCTTATCGGCGGGCACAGATACGCAGTATTTT	CASSLSAGTDTQYF
-	TRBJ2-2	TRBV20-1	TRBD2	TGCAGTGCTAGAGATCGCCGAGCGGGGGGGCCCGGGGAGCTGTTTTTT	CSARDRRAGGPGELFF
-	TRBJ2-7	TRBV5-1	-	TGCGCCAGCAGATCCGACTACGAGCAGTACTTC	CASRSDYEQYF
few	TRBJ2-7	TRBV7-9	-	TGTGCCAGCAGCTTATTCGTTGGGGGTCGGGCCTACGAGCAGTACTTC	CASSLFVGGRAYEQYF
-	TRBJ2-1	TRBV9	-	TGTGCCAGCAGCGTAGGTGAGCAGTTCTTC	CASSVGEQFF
few	TRBJ1-4	TRBV12-3/TRBV12-4	-	TGTGCCAGCAGTCCGGGCGGGCCCCACCTCGGTGAAAAACTGTTTTTT	CASSPGGPHLGEKLFF
-	TRBJ1-5	TRBV15	-	TGTGCCACCAGCAGAGGGAGGGAGTTGCAGCCCCAGCATTTT	CATSRGRELQPQHF
-	TRBJ1-2	TRBV5-1	TRBD1	TGCGCCAGCAGCTTGGGACAGGGTTTTGGCTACACCTTC	CASSLGQGFGYTF
few	TRBJ2-1	TRBV25-1	-	TGTGCCAGCAGTGAATTTAGGGACGAGCAGTTCTTC	CASSEFRDEQFF
few	TRBJ1-6	TRBV3-1	-	TGTGCCAGCAGCGGCAGGGGATACAATTCACCCCTCCACTTT	CASSGRGYNSPLHF
-	TRBJ2-1	TRBV15	TRBD2	TGTGCCACCAGCGGACGGGACTACTGGTACAATGAGCAGTTCTTC	CATSGRDYWYNEQFF
-	TRBJ1-2	TRBV6-5	-	TGTGCCAGCAGTTGGGTGCTAGGGGCAGGCTATGGCTACACCTTC	CASSWVLGAGYGYTF
-	TRBJ2-1	TRBV11-2	-	TGTGCCAGCACCCCGGATGGGAATGAGCAGTTCTTC	CASTPDGNEQFF
few	TRBJ1-4	TRBV4-3	-	TGCGCCAGCAGCCGAAACCGGGGCATCAATGAAAAACTGTTTTTT	CASSRNRGINEKLFF
-	TRBJ2-3	TRBV7-3	TRBD2	TGTGCCAGCAGAGCGGGACTAGCGGGGGGTACAGATACGCAGTATTTT	CASRAGLAGGTDTQYF
-	TRBJ2-1	TRBV24-1	-	TGTGCCACCAGTGCCGGTAGTTCCTACAATGAGCAGTTCTTC	CATSAGSSYNEQFF
-	TRBJ2-3	TRBV5-1	TRBD1	TGCGCCAGCAGCCCACTGACAGGGTCTCGAGATACGCAGTATTTT	CASSPLTGSRDTQYF
-	TRBJ2-7	TRBV5-1	TRBD2	TGCGCCAGCAGCTTTATTAGCGGGGGCTCCTACGAGCAGTACTTC	CASSFISGGSYEQYF
-	TRBJ2-7	TRBV2	TRBD2	TGTGCCAGCAGTTCACTCTTGCTAGCGGGGGTAGCCGAGCAGTACTTC	CASSSLLLAGVAEQYF
-	TRBJ2-4	TRBV9	-	TGTGCCAGCAGCGTAGGAAGAGGGGGCAAAAACATTCAGTACTTC	CASSVGRGGKNIQYF
many	TRBJ2-1	TRBV20-1	-	TGCAGTGCCACAGGGAACTGGTCCTACAATGAGCAGTTCTTC	CSATGNWSYNEQFF
few	TRBJ2-6	TRBV3-1	-	TGTGCCAGCAGCCAAGTTAGCTCTGGGGCCAACGTCCTGACTTTC	CASSQVSSGANVLTF
few	TRBJ2-5	TRBV30	-	TGTGCCTGGAGCCAGGGCAGCCAAGAGACCCAGTACTTC	CAWSQGSQETQYF
-	TRBJ1-2	TRBV7-2	TRBD1	TGTGCCGGCTGGGACAGAAACTATGGCTACACCTTC	CAGWDRNYGYTF
-	TRBJ1-1	TRBV6-5	-	TGTGCCAGCAGTTACTACCCACACGGGGCGGAAGCTTTCTTT	CASSYYPHGAEAFF
few	TRBJ2-1	TRBV24-1	-	TGTGCCACCAGTGGTTGGGACGCCGACAATGAGCAGTTCTTC	CATSGWDADNEQFF
-	TRBJ2-2	TRBV19	-	TGTGCCAGTAGTCCCCCTCTGGGCCTAGGCCTAAGGGGTAACACCGGGGAGCTGTTTTTT	CASSPPLGLGLRGNTGELFF
-	TRBJ2-3	TRBV25-1	-	TGTGCCAGCAGTGAATGGGGGGGCCCCCGCACAGATACGCAGTATTTT	CASSEWGGPRTDTQYF
-	TRBJ1-6	TRBV18	-	TGTGCCAGCTCACCAAGTACAGGAAGTTTCAATTCACCCCTCCACTTT	CASSPSTGSFNSPLHF
few	TRBJ2-2	TRBV7-6	TRBD2	TGTGCCAGCAGCTTGACTAGCGTTACGAACACCGGGGAGCTGTTTTTT	CASSLTSVTNTGELFF
-	TRBJ1-2	TRBV5-1	-	TGCGCCAGCAGCGCAGACGGTTCCTATGGCTACACCTTC	CASSADGSYGYTF
-	TRBJ2-7	TRBV10-3	TRBD1	TGTGCCATCAGTGAGAGGGGACAGGCCCCTTCGCCCGCTAGCTCCTACGAGCAGTACTTC	CAISERGQAPSPASSYEQYF
-	TRBJ2-1	TRBV29-1	-	TGCAGCAGCGGGTGGGGTTACAATGAGCAGTTCTTC	CSSGWGYNEQFF
-	TRBJ1-1	TRBV12-5	TRBD1	TGTGCTAGTGCCCTCGGACAGGGTTTAACTGAAGCTTTCTTT	CASALGQGLTEAFF
few	TRBJ2-2	TRBV19	-	TGTGCCAGTACGGTCATCGGGTCCGGGGAGCTGTTTTTT	CASTVIGSGELFF
few	TRBJ2-3	TRBV6-2/TRBV6-3	-	TGTGCCAGCAGAACCGACGTTCCAGATACGCAGTATTTT	CASRTDVPDTQYF
few	TRBJ2-1	TRBV4-3	TRBD2	TGCGCCAGCAGCCAAGATCGGCTAGCGGGGGGGAGGGAGCAGTTCTTC	CASSQDRLAGGREQFF
-	TRBJ2-5	TRBV29-1	-	TGCAGCGTGGAATCGGGACGGAACCAAGAGACCCAGTACTTC	CSVESGRNQETQYF
-	TRBJ2-7	TRBV12-3/TRBV12-4	TRBD1	TGTGCCAGCAGTCTACGGCTATTGACAGGGGCCTACGAGCAGTACTTC	CASSLRLLTGAYEQYF
few	TRBJ2-1	TRBV7-9	TRBD2	TGTGCCAGCAGCTTAGTGGGGGGGACGGAGCAGTTCTTC	CASSLVGGTEQFF
-	TRBJ1-2	TRBV3-1	-	TGTGCCAGCAGCCAAGACCTGAACTTCTATGGCTACACCTTC	CASSQDLNFYGYTF
few	TRBJ2-2	TRBV20-1	-	TGCAGTGCTAGAGACGAAGTCACCGGGGAGCTGTTTTTT	CSARDEVTGELFF
-	TRBJ2-2	TRBV20-1	TRBD2	TGCAGTGCTAGAGTGCGGACGGGGGGGCTGCGCGGGGAGCTGTTTTTT	CSARVRTGGLRGELFF
few	TRBJ1-2	TRBV6-2/TRBV6-3	TRBD1	TGTGCCAGCAGTACGGGGACAGGACGTTTAGTTTATGGCTACACCTTC	CASSTGTGRLVYGYTF
few	TRBJ2-7	TRBV10-3	-	TGTGCCATCAGTGAGTTGACATCCACCTACGAGCAGTACTTC	CAISELTSTYEQYF
few	TRBJ2-1	TRBV15	TRBD1	TGTGCCACCAGCAGCCGGGACAGGGGTGAGCAGTTCTTC	CATSSRDRGEQFF